This passage covers 27 T cell receptor beta chains from one sample sequenced in a study of technical replicates of blood from a handful of donors. Method: immunoSEQ multiplex PCR; TCRdb's copy keeps in-frame clones and lacks some. The sample has about 97,000 clones, approximately 96% seen once; the top ten hold approximately 0.38%. The source material was T cells isolated from PBMCs. These receptors were taken from a human donor in good health.

V is TRBV9 and J is TRBJ1-5; D might be TRBD1 (6 bases). The CDR3 length is 17 residues. CDR1 is SGDLS, CDR2 YYNGEE, per germline. Trimming cost V 3 bases and J 2 bases, with 18 bases left between them. CDR3 DNA sequence: TGTGCCAGCAGCGCGGGGGCGGGGGGGCTGGGCAATCAGCCCCAGCATTTT. Translated: CASSAGAGGLGNQPQHF.

This clone was picked up a small number of times. The rearrangement links TRBV4-1 to TRBJ1-2, with TRBD1 matching over 9 bases. From germline, CDR1 is MGHRA and CDR2 YSYEKL. The CDR3 runs to 14 residues. The V gene end was trimmed by 3 bases and the J gene end by 8 bases; junction bases not matched to a gene: 7. CDR3 loop: CASSHRTGEGGYTF. The CDR3 coding sequence is TGCGCCAGCAGCCACCGGACAGGGGAGGGCGGCTACACCTTC.

The rearrangement links TRBV7-4 to TRBJ1-3; possible D gene TRBD1, 5 bases. The CDR3 has 15 residues. The V and J ends lost 6 bases and 2 bases respectively, with 14 bases between them. Per germline, CDR1 SGHVT and CDR2 SQSDAQ. Here the CDR3 reads CASSPPDRPGNTIYF. CDR3 DNA sequence: TGTGCCAGCAGTCCCCCTGACAGACCTGGAAACACCATATATTTT.

The V and J genes are TRBV7-8 and TRBJ1-1, with D hard to call. The CDR3 is made up of 13 amino acids. Deletions cut 4 bases from V and 0 bases from J, with 6 bases between. Germline V lookup: CDR1 SGHVS, CDR2 FQNEAQ. The CDR3 DNA sequence: TGTGCCAGCAGCTACAATTTGAACACTGAAGCTTTCTTT. Its protein is CASSYNLNTEAFF.

V and J are TRBV19 and TRBJ2-1, with 10 nucleotides matching TRBD2. CDR3 length: 15 residues. The V and J ends lost 10 bases and 9 bases, in that order; junction bases with no gene match: 15. Germline V lookup: CDR1 LNHDA, CDR2 SQIVND (reference sequence). CDR3 residues: CATLMGLAGAGEQFF. The CDR3 nucleotides are TGTGCCACCCTCATGGGGCTAGCGGGAGCTGGTGAGCAGTTCTTC. Drawing the rest from reference TRBV19 and TRBJ2-1, the complete variable domain is DGGITQSPKYLFRKEGQNVTLSCEQNLNHDAMYWYRQDPGQGLRLIYYSQIVNDFQKGDIAEGYSVSREKKESFPLTVTSAQKNPTAFYLCATLMGLAGAGEQFFGPGTRLTVL.

The chain uses TRBV7-8 and TRBJ2-3, with unresolved D. The CDR3 has 13 residues. From germline, CDR1 is SGHVS and CDR2 FQNEAQ. V was shortened by 4 bases and J by 4 bases, with 9 bases between the two germline ends. The CDR3 DNA follows: TGTGCCAGCAGCTCCAGGTTTTCAGATACGCAGTATTTT. It is translated as CASSSRFSDTQYF.

This chain uses TRBV5-1 with TRBJ1-1, with D possibly TRBD1 on 5 matching bases. CDR3 length: 13 residues. The germline CDR1 and CDR2 sequences are SGHRS and YFSETQ. V lost 4 bases and J 1 base, leaving 8 bases between the germline ends. In DNA, the CDR3 is TGCGCCAGCAGCCAACAGGAGAACACTGAAGCTTTCTTT. This translates into CASSQQENTEAFF.

The J gene is TRBJ2-2, the V gene TRBV6-1; 8 bases map to TRBD1. V was pared by 5 bases and J by 6 bases, with 8 bases of the junction left unmatched. CDR3 length: 15 amino acids. Germline assignment: CDR1 MNHNS and CDR2 SASEGT. The CDR3 DNA sequence: TGTGCCAGCAGTCTAGCAGGGGGCTTTGCCGGGGAGCTGTTTTTT. Translation gives CASSLAGGFAGELFF.

V and J are TRBV29-1 and TRBJ1-2, with D unresolved. The length of the CDR3 is 12 residues. Germline CDR1 SQVTM, CDR2 ANQGSEA. V lost 0 bases, J lost 5 bases, and 7 bases lay in between. The CDR3 DNA follows: TGCAGCGTTGAAGAAGGCGGGTATGGCTACACCTTC. This codes for CSVEEGGYGYTF.

The J gene is TRBJ2-2, the V gene TRBV29-1, with 9 bases identical to TRBD1. The CDR3 consists of 15 residues. The V gene end was trimmed by 4 bases and the J gene end by 0 bases; junction bases not matched to a gene: 3. Germline V gene data show CDR1 as SQVTM and CDR2 as ANQGSEA. The CDR3 DNA follows: TGCAGCGTTGCGGGACAGGGCTCGAACACCGGGGAGCTGTTTTTT. As protein: CSVAGQGSNTGELFF.

The rearrangement uses TRBV25-1 and TRBJ2-2; TRBD2 agrees at 8 bases. CDR1 is MGHDK, CDR2 SYGVNS, per germline. This CDR3 contains 16 residues. V gave up 5 bases and J gave up 3 bases; unmatched junction bases: 8. CDR3 sequence (DNA): TGTGCCAGCAGTCCGGGGGGGAGGGGGTACACCGGGGAGCTGTTTTTT. This sequence encodes CASSPGGRGYTGELFF.

The J gene is TRBJ2-7, the V gene TRBV4-1; D is unresolved. This CDR3 is built from 14 residues. V was clipped by 1 base and J by 3 bases, with 10 bases between them. CDR1 and CDR2 (germline): MGHRA, YSYEKL. CDR3 residues: CASSQVSESYEQYF. The CDR3 region has the DNA TGCGCCAGCAGCCAAGTGTCAGAAAGCTACGAGCAGTACTTC.

The V gene is TRBV7-3, the J gene TRBJ2-1; 8 nucleotides agree with TRBD2. Unmatched junction bases numbered 6, after V lost 1 base and J lost 4 bases. The CDR3 sequence is 16 residues long. Germline CDR1 is SGHTA and CDR2 is FQGTGA. The CDR3 reads CASSLRHGTSYNEQFF. Here the CDR3 DNA reads TGTGCCAGCAGCTTAAGGCACGGGACTAGTTACAATGAGCAGTTCTTC.

This clone came up many times. The chain couples TRBV10-1 to TRBJ2-7, with D perhaps matching TRBD2 (5 bases). CDR1 and CDR2 (germline): WNHNN, SYGVQD (reference sequence). Deletions cut 0 bases from V and 5 bases from J, with 20 bases between. The CDR3 extends over 17 amino acids. The CDR3 here is CASSESSFGSGGNEQYF. CDR3 DNA: TGCGCCAGCAGTGAGTCGAGCTTTGGTTCAGGAGGAAACGAGCAGTACTTC.

V gene TRBV4-3 combines with J gene TRBJ1-1, with D maybe TRBD1 (5 bases). The germline V and J ends were trimmed by 4 bases and 2 bases, with 11 bases remaining between them. Germline CDR1 reads LGHNA; CDR2 reads YSLEER. CDR3 size: 14 residues. This CDR3 reads CASSRYQGNTEAFF. As DNA, the CDR3 is TGCGCCAGCAGCCGCTACCAGGGTAACACTGAAGCTTTCTTT.

CDR3 protein: CASSEARTEAFF. The CDR3 DNA reads as TGTGCCAGCAGTGAAGCACGGACTGAAGCTTTCTTT. This chain links TRBV6-1 with TRBJ1-1; the D is unclear. The CDR3 is made up of 12 amino acids. In germline, CDR1 is MNHNS, CDR2 SASEGT. Trimming took 0 bases from V and 5 from J, leaving 4 bases between them.

This chain uses TRBV9 with TRBJ1-1; the D is unclear. V shed 1 base and J shed 0 bases, with 7 bases lying between them. The CDR3 contains 14 residues. The germline V gene encodes CDR1 SGDLS and CDR2 YYNGEE. CDR3 nucleotide sequence: TGTGCCAGCAGCGTAAGCACCCTGAACACTGAAGCTTTCTTT. Residues: CASSVSTLNTEAFF.

This clone was observed a few times. The chain uses TRBV29-1 and TRBJ1-1, with TRBD1 identical over 8 bases. Trimming removed 2 bases from V and 4 bases from J; junction bases left unmatched: 15. This CDR3 has 17 amino acids. The V gene's germline CDR1 is SQVTM and CDR2 ANQGSEA. This CDR3 reads CSVEPMSTGDKVTEAFF. The CDR3 DNA reads TGCAGCGTTGAACCAATGTCGACAGGGGACAAAGTCACTGAAGCTTTCTTT.

CDR3 protein: CASSQPFSGRAFYEQYF. CDR3 coding DNA: TGTGCCAGCAGCCAGCCCTTTAGCGGGAGGGCTTTCTACGAGCAGTACTTC. This sequence joins TRBV14 and TRBJ2-7, with 11 bases that match TRBD2. Germline trimming cut 3 bases from V and 3 bases from J; bases unmatched to any gene: 10. The CDR3 loop spans 17 amino acids. The germline CDR1 and CDR2 sequences are SGHDN and FVKESK.

This chain uses TRBV6-5 with TRBJ1-2; weak D call: TRBD1 (6 bases). The germline V and J ends were trimmed by 2 bases and 8 bases, with 12 bases remaining between them. The CDR3 has 13 residues. Per germline, CDR1 MNHEY and CDR2 SVGAGI. CDR3 residues: CASSYGQYLGYTF. The CDR3 DNA sequence: TGTGCCAGCAGTTACGGACAGTATCTCGGCTACACCTTC.

The rearrangement links TRBV27 to TRBJ1-5; D perhaps matches TRBD1 (6 bases). This CDR3 has 14 residues. V was trimmed by 5 bases and J by 1 base, leaving 9 bases between them. Germline CDR1 reads MNHEY; CDR2 reads SMNVEV (reference sequence). The CDR3 nucleotides are TGTGCCAGCAGTCCCCAGGGGAGCAATCAGCCCCAGCATTTT. Protein sequence: CASSPQGSNQPQHF.

This chain joins TRBV5-1 and TRBJ2-7; TRBD1 matches at 7 bases. Trimming removed 4 bases from V and 0 bases from J; junction bases left unmatched: 4. The CDR3 sequence is 14 residues long. Per the germline V gene, CDR1 is SGHRS and CDR2 is YFSETQ. As DNA, the CDR3 is TGCGCCAGCAGCGTACAGGGGAGCTCCTACGAGCAGTACTTC. It yields the protein CASSVQGSSYEQYF. Looking up the rest from reference TRBV5-1 and TRBJ2-7 gives the full variable domain: KAGVTQTPRYLIKTRGQQVTLSCSPISGHRSVSWYQQTPGQGLQFLFEYFSETQRNKGNFPGRFSGRQFSNSRSEMNVSTLELGDSALYLCASSVQGSSYEQYFGPGTRLTVT.

The chain couples TRBV19 to TRBJ2-1; weak D call: TRBD2 (5 bases). The germline V gene has CDR1 LNHDA and CDR2 SQIVND (reference sequence). The CDR3 spans 16 residues. Between the trimmed V and J ends, which lost 3 bases and 0 bases, there was a span of 12 bases. CDR3 protein: CASSIILASSYNEQFF. DNA for the CDR3: TGTGCCAGTAGTATCATCCTAGCCAGCTCCTACAATGAGCAGTTCTTC. Drawing the rest from reference TRBV19 and TRBJ2-1, the complete variable domain is DGGITQSPKYLFRKEGQNVTLSCEQNLNHDAMYWYRQDPGQGLRLIYYSQIVNDFQKGDIAEGYSVSREKKESFPLTVTSAQKNPTAFYLCASSIILASSYNEQFFGPGTRLTVL.

The chain uses TRBV11-2 and TRBJ2-7; no definite D call. There are 14 residues in the CDR3. Looked up from germline, CDR1 is SGHAT and CDR2 is FQNNGV. V dropped 1 base and J dropped 5 bases, with 12 bases sitting between them. The CDR3, as DNA: TGTGCCAGCAGCTTAGGAGAGTTCCCCCACGAGCAGTACTTC. Encoded protein: CASSLGEFPHEQYF.

This clone occurred a few times. CDR3 protein: CSVEGQLNTEAFF. The CDR3, as DNA: TGCAGCGTCGAGGGACAGTTGAACACTGAAGCTTTCTTT. This chain uses TRBV29-1 with TRBJ1-1; 7 nucleotides agree with TRBD1. This CDR3 spans 13 amino acids. Germline CDR1 reads SQVTM; CDR2 reads ANQGSEA. The J segment lost 0 bases and the V segment lost 6 bases, leaving 4 bases of the junction unmatched.

The rearrangement links TRBV27 to TRBJ1-4; 9 bases are shared with TRBD1. The length of the CDR3 is 16 residues. Germline assignment: CDR1 MNHEY and CDR2 SMNVEV (reference sequence). V shed 6 bases, J shed 7 bases, and the junction held 12 bases outside the gene matches. The CDR3 spells CASRIAPGTGIEKLFF. The CDR3, as DNA: TGTGCCAGCAGGATAGCTCCCGGGACAGGGATTGAAAAACTGTTTTTT.

The genes are TRBV11-2 and TRBJ1-5, with TRBD1 identical over 7 bases. Germline CDR1 reads SGHAT; CDR2 reads FQNNGV. With V trimmed by 5 bases and J by 4 bases, 8 bases remained unmatched. This CDR3 has 15 amino acids. CDR3 sequence reads: CASSLYRGWNQPQHF. Here the CDR3 DNA reads TGTGCCAGCAGCCTCTACAGGGGTTGGAATCAGCCCCAGCATTTT.